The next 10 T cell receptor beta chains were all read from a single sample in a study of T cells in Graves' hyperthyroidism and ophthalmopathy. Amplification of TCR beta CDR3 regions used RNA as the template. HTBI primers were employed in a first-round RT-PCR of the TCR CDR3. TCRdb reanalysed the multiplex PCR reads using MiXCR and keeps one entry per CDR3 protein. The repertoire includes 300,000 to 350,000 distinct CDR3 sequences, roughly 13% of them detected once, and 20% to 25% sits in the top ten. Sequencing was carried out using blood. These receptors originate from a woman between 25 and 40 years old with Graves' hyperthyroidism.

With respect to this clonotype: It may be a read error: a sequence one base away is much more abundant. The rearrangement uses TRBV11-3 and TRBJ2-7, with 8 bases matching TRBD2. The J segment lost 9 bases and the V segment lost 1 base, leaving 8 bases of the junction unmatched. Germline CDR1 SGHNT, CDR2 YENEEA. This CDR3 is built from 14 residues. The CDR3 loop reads CASSLGQDGGGQYF. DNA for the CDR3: TGTGCCAGCAGCTTAGGGCAGGACGGGGGGGGGCAGTACTTC.

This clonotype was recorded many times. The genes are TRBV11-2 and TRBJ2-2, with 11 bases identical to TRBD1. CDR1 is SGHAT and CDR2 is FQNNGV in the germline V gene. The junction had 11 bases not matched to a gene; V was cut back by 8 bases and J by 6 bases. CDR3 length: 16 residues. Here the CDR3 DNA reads TGTGCCAGCCTCCCAGGCCGGGACAGGGGGGCCGGGGAGCTGTTTTTT. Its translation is CASLPGRDRGAGELFF.

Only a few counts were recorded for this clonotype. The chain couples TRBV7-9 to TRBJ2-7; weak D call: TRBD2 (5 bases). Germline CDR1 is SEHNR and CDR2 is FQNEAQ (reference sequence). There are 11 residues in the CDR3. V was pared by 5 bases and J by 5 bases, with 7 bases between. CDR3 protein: CASSPADEQYF. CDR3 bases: TGTGCCAGCAGCCCAGCGGACGAGCAGTACTTC. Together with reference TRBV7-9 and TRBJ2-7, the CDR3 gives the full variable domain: DTGVSQNPRHKITKRGQNVTFRCDPISEHNRLYWYRQTLGQGPEFLTYFQNEAQLEKSRLLSDRFSAERPKGSFSTLEIQRTEQGDSAMYLCASSPADEQYFGPGTRLTVT.

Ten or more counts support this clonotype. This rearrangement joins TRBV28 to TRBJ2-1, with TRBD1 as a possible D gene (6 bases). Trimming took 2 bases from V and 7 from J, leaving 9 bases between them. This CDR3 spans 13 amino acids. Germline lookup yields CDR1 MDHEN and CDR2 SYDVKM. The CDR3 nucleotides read TGTGCCAGCAGTTTAACAGGGAATAATGAGCAGTTCTTC. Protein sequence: CASSLTGNNEQFF.

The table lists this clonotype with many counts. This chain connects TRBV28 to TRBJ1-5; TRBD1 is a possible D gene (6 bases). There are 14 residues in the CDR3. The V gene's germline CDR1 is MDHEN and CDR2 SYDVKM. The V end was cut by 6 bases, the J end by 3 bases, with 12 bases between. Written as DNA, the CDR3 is TGTGCCAGCAGGGATTACAGGGCCAATCAGCCCCAGCATTTT. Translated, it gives CASRDYRANQPQHF.

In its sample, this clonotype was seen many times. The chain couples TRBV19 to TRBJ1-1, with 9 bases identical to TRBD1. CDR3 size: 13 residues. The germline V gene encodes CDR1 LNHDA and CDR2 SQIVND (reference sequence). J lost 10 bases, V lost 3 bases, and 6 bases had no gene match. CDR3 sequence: CASSITAQGAAFF. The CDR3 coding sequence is TGTGCCAGTAGTATCACCGCACAGGGGGCAGCTTTCTTT.

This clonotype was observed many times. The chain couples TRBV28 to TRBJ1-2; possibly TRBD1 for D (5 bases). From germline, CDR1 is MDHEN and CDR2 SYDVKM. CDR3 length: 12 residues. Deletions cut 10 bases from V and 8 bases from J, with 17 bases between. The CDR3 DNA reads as TGTGCCACCCAGCCGCAGGGATTGGGCTACACCTTC. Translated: CATQPQGLGYTF.

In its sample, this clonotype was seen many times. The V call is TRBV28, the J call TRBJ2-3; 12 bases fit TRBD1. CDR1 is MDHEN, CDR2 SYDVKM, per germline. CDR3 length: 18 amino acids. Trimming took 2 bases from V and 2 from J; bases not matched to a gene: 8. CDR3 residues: CASSLLSGTGGITDTQYF. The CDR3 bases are TGTGCCAGCAGTTTACTCTCCGGGACAGGGGGCATCACAGATACGCAGTATTTT. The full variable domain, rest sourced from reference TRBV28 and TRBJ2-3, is DVKVTQSSRYLVKRTGEKVFLECVQDMDHENMFWYRQDPGLGLRLIYFSYDVKMKEKGDIPEGYSVSREKKERFSLILESASTNQTSMYLCASSLLSGTGGITDTQYFGPGTRLTVL.

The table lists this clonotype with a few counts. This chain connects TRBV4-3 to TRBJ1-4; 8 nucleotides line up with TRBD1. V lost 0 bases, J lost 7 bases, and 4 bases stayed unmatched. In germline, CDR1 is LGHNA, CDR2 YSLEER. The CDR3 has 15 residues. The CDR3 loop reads CASSQDWGTGEKLFF. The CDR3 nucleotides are TGCGCCAGCAGCCAAGATTGGGGGACAGGTGAAAAACTGTTTTTT.

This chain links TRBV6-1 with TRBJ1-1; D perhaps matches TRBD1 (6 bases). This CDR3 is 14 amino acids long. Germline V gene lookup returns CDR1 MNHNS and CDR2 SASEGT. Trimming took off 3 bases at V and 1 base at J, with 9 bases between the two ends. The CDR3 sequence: CASSEMGQNTEAFF. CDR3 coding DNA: TGTGCCAGCAGTGAGATGGGACAGAACACTGAAGCTTTCTTT.